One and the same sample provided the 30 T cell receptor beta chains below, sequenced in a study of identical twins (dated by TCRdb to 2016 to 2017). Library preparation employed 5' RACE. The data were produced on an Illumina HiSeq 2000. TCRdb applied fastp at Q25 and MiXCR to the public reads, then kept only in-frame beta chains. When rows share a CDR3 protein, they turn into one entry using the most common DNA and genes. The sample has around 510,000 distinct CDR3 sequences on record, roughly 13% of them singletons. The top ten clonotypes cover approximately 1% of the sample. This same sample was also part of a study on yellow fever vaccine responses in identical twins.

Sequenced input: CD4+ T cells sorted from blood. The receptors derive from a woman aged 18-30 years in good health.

This CDR3 reads CASSEWPLGDSNNEKLFF. CDR3 bases: TGTGCCAGCAGCGAATGGCCCTTGGGGGACAGCAATAATGAAAAACTGTTTTTT. The rearrangement joins TRBV9 to TRBJ1-4; 7 nucleotides line up with TRBD1. With 3 bases clipped from V and 4 bases from J, the junction kept 15 bases outside the gene matches. Germline CDR1 is SGDLS and CDR2 is YYNGEE. The CDR3 totals 18 residues.

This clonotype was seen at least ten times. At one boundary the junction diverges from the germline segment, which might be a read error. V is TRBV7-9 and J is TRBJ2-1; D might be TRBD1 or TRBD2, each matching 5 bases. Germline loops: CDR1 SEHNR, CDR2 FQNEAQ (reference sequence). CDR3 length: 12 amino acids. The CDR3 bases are TGTGCCAGCAGCCCGGACTTAGGGACCCATCAATTC. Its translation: CASSPDLGTHQF.

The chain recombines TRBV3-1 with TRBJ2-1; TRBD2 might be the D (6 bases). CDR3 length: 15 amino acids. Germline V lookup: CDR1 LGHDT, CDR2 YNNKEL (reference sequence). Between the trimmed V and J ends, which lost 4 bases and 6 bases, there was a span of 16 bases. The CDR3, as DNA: TGTGCCAGCAGCCGCTACACCGGACTAACCAATGAGCAGTTCTTC. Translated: CASSRYTGLTNEQFF.

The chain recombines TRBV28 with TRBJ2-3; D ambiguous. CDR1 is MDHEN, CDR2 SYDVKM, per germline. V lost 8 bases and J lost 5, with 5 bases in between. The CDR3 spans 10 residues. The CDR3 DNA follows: TGTGCCAGCTACGGAGATACGCAGTATTTT. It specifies CASYGDTQYF.

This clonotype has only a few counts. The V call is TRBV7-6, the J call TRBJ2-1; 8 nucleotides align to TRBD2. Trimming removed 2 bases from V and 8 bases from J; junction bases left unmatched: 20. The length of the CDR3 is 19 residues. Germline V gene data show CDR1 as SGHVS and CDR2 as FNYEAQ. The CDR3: CASSLSLREAPLKGYEQFF. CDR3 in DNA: TGTGCCAGCAGCTTATCTTTGCGGGAGGCACCCCTCAAAGGGTATGAGCAGTTCTTC.

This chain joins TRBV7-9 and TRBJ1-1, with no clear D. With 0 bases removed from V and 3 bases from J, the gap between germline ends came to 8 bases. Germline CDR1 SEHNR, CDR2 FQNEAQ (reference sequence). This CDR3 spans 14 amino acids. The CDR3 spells CASSLAGRDTEAFF. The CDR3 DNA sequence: TGTGCCAGCAGCTTAGCAGGCCGAGACACTGAAGCTTTCTTT. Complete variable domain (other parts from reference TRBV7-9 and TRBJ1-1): DTGVSQNPRHKITKRGQNVTFRCDPISEHNRLYWYRQTLGQGPEFLTYFQNEAQLEKSRLLSDRFSAERPKGSFSTLEIQRTEQGDSAMYLCASSLAGRDTEAFFGQGTRLTVV.

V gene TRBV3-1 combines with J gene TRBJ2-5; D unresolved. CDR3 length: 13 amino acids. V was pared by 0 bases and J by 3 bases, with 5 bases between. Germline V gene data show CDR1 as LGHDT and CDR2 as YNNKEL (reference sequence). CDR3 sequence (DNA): TGTGCCAGCAGCCAAGATTTTGAAGAGACCCAGTACTTC. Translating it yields CASSQDFEETQYF.

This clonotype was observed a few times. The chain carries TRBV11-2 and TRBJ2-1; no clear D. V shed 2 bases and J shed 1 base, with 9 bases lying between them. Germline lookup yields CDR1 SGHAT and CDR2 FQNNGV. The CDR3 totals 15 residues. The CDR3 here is CASSLLQRSYNEQFF. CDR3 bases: TGTGCCAGCAGCTTACTCCAGAGGTCCTACAATGAGCAGTTCTTC.

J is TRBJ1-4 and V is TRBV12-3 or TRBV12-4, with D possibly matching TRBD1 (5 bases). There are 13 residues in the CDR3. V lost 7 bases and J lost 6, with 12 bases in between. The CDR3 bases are TGTGCCAGCACCCCACGGGGGGATGAAAAACTGTTTTTT. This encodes CASTPRGDEKLFF.

The CDR3 sequence: CASRNSPLGPSAAATGELFF. In nucleotides, the CDR3 is TGCGCCAGCAGGAACTCTCCATTGGGGCCTAGTGCGGCTGCCACCGGGGAGCTGTTTTTT. The V gene is TRBV5-1, the J gene TRBJ2-2, with a tentative D call TRBD1 (5 bases). The CDR3 is 20 residues long. V was shortened by 5 bases and J by 4 bases, with 30 bases between the two germline ends. Germline V gives CDR1 SGHRS, CDR2 YFSETQ. The variable domain in full, with the rest retrieved from reference TRBV5-1 and TRBJ2-2, is KAGVTQTPRYLIKTRGQQVTLSCSPISGHRSVSWYQQTPGQGLQFLFEYFSETQRNKGNFPGRFSGRQFSNSRSEMNVSTLELGDSALYLCASRNSPLGPSAAATGELFFGEGSRLTVL.

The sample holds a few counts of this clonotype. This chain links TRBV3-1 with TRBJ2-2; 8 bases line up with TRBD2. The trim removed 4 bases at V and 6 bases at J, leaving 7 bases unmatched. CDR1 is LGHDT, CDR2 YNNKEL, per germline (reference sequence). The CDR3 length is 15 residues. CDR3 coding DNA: TGTGCCAGCAGCCTGGCGGGGGGTAGGGCCGGGGAGCTGTTTTTT. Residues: CASSLAGGRAGELFF. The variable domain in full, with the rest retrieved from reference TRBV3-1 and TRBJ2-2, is DTAVSQTPKYLVTQMGNDKSIKCEQNLGHDTMYWYKQDSKKFLKIMFSYNNKELIINETVPNRFSPKSPDKAHLNLHINSLELGDSAVYFCASSLAGGRAGELFFGEGSRLTVL.

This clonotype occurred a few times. Written as DNA, the CDR3 is TGTGCCAGCAGCTTACGGGGACTAGATATCAATGAGCAGTTCTTC. Translated, it gives CASSLRGLDINEQFF. This sequence joins TRBV7-2 and TRBJ2-1; 8 bases are a match to TRBD2. Germline CDR1 reads SGHTA; CDR2 reads FQGNSA. The CDR3 loop spans 15 amino acids. J gave up 6 bases and V 2 bases, and 6 bases lay outside the gene matches.

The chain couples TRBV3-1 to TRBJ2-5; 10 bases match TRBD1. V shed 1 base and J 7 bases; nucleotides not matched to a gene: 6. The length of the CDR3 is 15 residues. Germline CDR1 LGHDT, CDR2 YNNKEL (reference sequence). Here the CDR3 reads CASSQGQGAKGTQYF. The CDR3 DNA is TGTGCCAGCAGCCAAGGACAGGGGGCGAAGGGGACCCAGTACTTC.

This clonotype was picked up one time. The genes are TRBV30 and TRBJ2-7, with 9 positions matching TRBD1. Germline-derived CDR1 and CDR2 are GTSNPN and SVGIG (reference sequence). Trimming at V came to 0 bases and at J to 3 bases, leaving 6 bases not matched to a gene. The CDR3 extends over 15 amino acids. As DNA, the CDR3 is TGTGCCTGGAGTGTCGGACAGGGGAGAATCTACGAGCAGTACTTC. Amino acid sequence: CAWSVGQGRIYEQYF.

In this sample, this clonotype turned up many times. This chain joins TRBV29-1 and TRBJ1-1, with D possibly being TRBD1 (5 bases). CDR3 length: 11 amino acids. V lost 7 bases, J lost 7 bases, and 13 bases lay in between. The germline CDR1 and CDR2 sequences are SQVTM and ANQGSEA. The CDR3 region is CSASGAFEAFF. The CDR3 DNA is TGCAGCGCCTCTGGGGCATTTGAAGCTTTCTTT.

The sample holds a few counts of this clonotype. The CDR3 DNA reads as TGTGCCAGCAGTTACTCGCGGGGTTTCGGAGAGACCCAGTACTTC. Translating it yields CASSYSRGFGETQYF. The chain combines TRBV6-5 with TRBJ2-5, with a tentative D call TRBD2 (6 bases). CDR1 and CDR2 (germline): MNHEY, SVGAGI. V shed 0 bases and J shed 4 bases, with 12 bases lying between them. CDR3 length equals 15 residues.

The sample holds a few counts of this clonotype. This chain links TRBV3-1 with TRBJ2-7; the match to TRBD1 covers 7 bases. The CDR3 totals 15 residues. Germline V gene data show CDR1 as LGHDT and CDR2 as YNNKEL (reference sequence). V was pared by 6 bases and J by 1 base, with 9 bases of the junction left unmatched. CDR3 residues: CASRKGTDESYEQYF. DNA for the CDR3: TGTGCCAGCAGAAAGGGGACAGATGAATCCTACGAGCAGTACTTC.

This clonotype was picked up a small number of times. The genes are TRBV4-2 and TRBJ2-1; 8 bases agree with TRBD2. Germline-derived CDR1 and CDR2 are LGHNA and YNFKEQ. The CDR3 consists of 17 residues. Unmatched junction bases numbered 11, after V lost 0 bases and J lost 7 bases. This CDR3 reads CASSQDQGGTRGNEQFF. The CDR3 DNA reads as TGTGCCAGCAGCCAAGATCAAGGTGGGACTAGGGGTAATGAGCAGTTCTTC.

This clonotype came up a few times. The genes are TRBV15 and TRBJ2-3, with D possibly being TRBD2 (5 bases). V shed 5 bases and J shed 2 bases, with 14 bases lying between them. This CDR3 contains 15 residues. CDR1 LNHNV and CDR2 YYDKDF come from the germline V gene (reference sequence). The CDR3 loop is CATSGLLANTDTQYF. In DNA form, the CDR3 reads TGTGCCACCAGCGGGCTCCTAGCCAACACAGATACGCAGTATTTT.

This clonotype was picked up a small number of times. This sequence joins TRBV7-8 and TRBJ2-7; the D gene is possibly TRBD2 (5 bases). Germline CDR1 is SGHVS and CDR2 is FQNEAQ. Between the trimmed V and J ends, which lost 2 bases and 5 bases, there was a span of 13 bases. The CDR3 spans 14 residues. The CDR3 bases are TGTGCCAGCAGCTTAAGTGAGGGTACCGACGAGCAGTACTTC. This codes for CASSLSEGTDEQYF. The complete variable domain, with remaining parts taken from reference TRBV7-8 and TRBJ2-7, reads GAGVSQSPRYKVAKRGQDVALRCDPISGHVSLFWYQQALGQGPEFLTYFQNEAQLDKSGLPSDRFFAERPEGSVSTLKIQRTQQEDSAVYLCASSLSEGTDEQYFGPGTRLTVT.

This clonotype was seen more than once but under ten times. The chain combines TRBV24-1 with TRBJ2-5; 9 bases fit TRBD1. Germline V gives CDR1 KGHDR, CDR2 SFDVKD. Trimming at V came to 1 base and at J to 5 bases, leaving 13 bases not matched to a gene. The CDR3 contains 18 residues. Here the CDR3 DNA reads TGTGCCACCAGTGATTTATCCCCGGACAGGGGAACCCGGGAGACCCAGTACTTC. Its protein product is CATSDLSPDRGTRETQYF.

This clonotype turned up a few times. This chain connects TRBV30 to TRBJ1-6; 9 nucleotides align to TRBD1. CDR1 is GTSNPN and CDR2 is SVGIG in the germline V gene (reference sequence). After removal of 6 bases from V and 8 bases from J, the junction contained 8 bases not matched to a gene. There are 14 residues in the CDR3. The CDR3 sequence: CACTGQGFHSPLHF. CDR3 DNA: TGTGCCTGCACGGGACAGGGTTTCCATTCACCCCTCCACTTT.

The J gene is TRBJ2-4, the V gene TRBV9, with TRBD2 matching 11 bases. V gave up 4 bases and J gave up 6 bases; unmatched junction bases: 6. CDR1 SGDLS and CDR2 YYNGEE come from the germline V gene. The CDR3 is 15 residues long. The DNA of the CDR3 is TGTGCCAGCAGCCCAATCGGGACTAGCGGAAACATTCAGTACTTC. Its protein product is CASSPIGTSGNIQYF.

The CDR3 region has the DNA TGCGCCAGCAGCCCACAGGGTGGGGTGGAGACCCAGTACTTC. Translating gives CASSPQGGVETQYF. This chain links TRBV5-1 with TRBJ2-5, with D possibly being TRBD1 (6 bases). This CDR3 region has 14 residues. CDR1 and CDR2 (germline): SGHRS, YFSETQ. The V end lost 4 bases, the J end lost 5 bases, and 15 bases lay between the germline ends.

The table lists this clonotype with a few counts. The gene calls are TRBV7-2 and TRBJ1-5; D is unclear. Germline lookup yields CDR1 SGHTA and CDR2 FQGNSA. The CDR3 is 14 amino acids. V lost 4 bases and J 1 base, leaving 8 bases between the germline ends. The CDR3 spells CASSSGPSNQPQHF. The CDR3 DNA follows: TGTGCCAGCAGCTCCGGACCGAGCAATCAGCCCCAGCATTTT.

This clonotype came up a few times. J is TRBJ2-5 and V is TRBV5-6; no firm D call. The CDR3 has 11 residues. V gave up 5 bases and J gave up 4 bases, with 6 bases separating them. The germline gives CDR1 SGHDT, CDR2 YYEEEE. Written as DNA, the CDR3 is TGTGCCAGCAGGTTTGGAGAGACCCAGTACTTC. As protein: CASRFGETQYF.

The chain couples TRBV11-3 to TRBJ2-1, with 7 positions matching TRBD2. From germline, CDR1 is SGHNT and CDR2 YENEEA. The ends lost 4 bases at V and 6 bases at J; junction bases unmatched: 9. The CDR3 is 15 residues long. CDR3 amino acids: CASSSSGVLPNEQFF. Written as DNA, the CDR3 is TGTGCCAGCAGCTCCAGCGGGGTCCTTCCCAATGAGCAGTTCTTC.

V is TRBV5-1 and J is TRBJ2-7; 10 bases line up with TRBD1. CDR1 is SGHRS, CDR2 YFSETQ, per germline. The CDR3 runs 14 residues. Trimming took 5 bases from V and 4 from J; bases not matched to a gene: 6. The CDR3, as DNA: TGCGCCAGCAGTTGGAGACAGGGGGCTTACGAGCAGTACTTC. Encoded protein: CASSWRQGAYEQYF. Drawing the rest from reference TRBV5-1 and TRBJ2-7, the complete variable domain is KAGVTQTPRYLIKTRGQQVTLSCSPISGHRSVSWYQQTPGQGLQFLFEYFSETQRNKGNFPGRFSGRQFSNSRSEMNVSTLELGDSALYLCASSWRQGAYEQYFGPGTRLTVT.

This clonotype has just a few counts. DNA of the CDR3: TGCGCCAGCAGGGGTACAGGGGGCGCCTACAATGAGCAGTTCTTC. Translated: CASRGTGGAYNEQFF. The rearrangement links TRBV5-1 to TRBJ2-1; 9 bases are shared with TRBD1. Unmatched junction bases numbered 5, after V lost 5 bases and J lost 2 bases. CDR1 is SGHRS, CDR2 YFSETQ, per germline. This CDR3 spans 15 amino acids.

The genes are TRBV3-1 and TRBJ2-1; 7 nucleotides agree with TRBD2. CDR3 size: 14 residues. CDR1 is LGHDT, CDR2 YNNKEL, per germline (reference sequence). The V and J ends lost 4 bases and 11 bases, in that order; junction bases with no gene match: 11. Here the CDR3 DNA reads TGTGCCAGCAGCCTCGGACTAGTTGAGAATCAGCAGTTCTTC. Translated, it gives CASSLGLVENQQFF.